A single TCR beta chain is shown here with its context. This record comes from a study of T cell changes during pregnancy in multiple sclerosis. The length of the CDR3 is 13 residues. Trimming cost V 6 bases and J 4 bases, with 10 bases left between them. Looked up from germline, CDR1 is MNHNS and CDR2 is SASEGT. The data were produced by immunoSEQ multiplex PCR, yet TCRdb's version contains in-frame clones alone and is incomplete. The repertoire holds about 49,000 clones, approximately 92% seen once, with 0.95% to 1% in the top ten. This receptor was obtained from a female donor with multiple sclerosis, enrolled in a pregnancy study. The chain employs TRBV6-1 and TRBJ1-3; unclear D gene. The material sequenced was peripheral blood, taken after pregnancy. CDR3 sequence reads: CASRLGPGNTIYF. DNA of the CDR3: TGTGCCAGCAGACTAGGGCCCGGAAACACCATATATTTT.